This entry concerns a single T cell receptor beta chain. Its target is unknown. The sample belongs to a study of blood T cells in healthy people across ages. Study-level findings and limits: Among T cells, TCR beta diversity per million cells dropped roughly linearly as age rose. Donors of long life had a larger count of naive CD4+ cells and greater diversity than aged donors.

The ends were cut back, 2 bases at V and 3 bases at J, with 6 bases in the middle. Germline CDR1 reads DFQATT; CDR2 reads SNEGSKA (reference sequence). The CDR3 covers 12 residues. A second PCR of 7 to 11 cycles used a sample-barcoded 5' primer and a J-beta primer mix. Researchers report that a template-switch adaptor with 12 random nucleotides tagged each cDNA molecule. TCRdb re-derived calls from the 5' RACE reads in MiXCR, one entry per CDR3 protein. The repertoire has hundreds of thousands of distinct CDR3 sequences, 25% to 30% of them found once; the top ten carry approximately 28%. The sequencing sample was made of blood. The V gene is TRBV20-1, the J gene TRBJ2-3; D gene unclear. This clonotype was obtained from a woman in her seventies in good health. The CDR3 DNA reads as TGCAGTGCTAGAAAGCCGACAGATACGCAGTATTTT. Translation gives CSARKPTDTQYF.